This T cell receptor beta chain derives from a study of naive and memory T cell subsets. Study results and limitations: Potentially, T cell activation and differentiation skew this RNA-based measurement.

This clonotype was counted many times. Antigen unknown. Ligated cDNA underwent four rounds of PCR with nested alpha and beta constant region primers and SP2. Reverse transcription of blood and skin TCR RNA was primed at alpha and beta constant regions. TCRdb reanalysed the 5' RACE reads using MiXCR and keeps one entry per CDR3 protein. Counted here are roughly 48,000 distinct CDR3 sequences, around 4.7% occurring once; the ten biggest clones make up approximately 0.84%. The library had UMIs added by 3' ligation of an oligonucleotide to TCR cDNA. RNA was extracted from around 2.5 ml of whole blood of healthy adults. Input was about 1 to 1,100 ng of DNase-treated total RNA without cell sorting. Germline CDR1 SGHNT, CDR2 YENEEA. J was trimmed by 6 bases and V by 9 bases; bases with no gene match: 15. The CDR3 consists of 15 residues.

The receptor was isolated from a female donor in good health. V and J are TRBV11-3 and TRBJ2-3; 7 nucleotides agree with TRBD2. The CDR3 is CASGNSGSPTDTQYF. CDR3 sequence (DNA): TGTGCCAGTGGTAATAGCGGGTCTCCGACGGATACGCAGTATTTT.